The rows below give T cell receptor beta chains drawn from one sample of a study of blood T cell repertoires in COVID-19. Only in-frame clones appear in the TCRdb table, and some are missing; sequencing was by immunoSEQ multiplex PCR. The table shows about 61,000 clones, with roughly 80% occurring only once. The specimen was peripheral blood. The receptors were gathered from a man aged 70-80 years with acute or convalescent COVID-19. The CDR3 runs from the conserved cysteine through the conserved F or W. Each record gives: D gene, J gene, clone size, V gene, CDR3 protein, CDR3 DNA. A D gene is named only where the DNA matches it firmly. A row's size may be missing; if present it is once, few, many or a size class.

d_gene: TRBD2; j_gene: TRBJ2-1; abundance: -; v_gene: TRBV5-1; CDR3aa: CASSLGLAGYNEQFF; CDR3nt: TGCGCCAGCAGCCTGGGACTAGCAGGCTACAATGAGCAGTTCTTC
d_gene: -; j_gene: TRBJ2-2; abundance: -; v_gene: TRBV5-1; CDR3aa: CASSLAGAGNTGELFF; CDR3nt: TGCGCCAGCAGCTTGGCTGGGGCAGGAAACACCGGGGAGCTGTTTTTT
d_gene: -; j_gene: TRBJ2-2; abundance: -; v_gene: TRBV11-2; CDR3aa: CASSFYRINTGELFF; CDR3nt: TGTGCCAGCAGCTTCTACAGGATCAACACCGGGGAGCTGTTTTTT
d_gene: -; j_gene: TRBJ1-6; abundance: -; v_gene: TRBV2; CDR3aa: CASRGTGLNSPLHF; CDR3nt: TGTGCCAGCAGGGGTACAGGCCTAAATTCACCCCTCCACTTT
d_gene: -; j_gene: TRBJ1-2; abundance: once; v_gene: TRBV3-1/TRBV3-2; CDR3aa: CASSQTGVEGYTF; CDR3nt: TGTGCCAGCAGCCAAACGGGGGTAGAGGGCTACACCTTC
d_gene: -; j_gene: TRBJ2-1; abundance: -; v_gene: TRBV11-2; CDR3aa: CASSPSASSYNEQFF; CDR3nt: TGTGCCAGCAGCCCGAGCGCCAGCTCCTACAATGAGCAGTTCTTC
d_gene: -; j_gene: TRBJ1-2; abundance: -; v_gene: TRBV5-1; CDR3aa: CASSLGGPSNYGYTF; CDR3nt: TGCGCCAGCAGCTTGGGTGGGCCCTCTAACTATGGCTACACCTTC
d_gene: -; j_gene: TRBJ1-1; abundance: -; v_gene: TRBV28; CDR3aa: CASSLANTEAFF; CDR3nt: TGTGCCAGCAGTTTGGCGAACACTGAAGCTTTCTTT
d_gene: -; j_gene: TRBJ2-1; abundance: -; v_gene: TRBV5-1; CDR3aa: CASTGSGGYNEQFF; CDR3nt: TGCGCCAGCACCGGGTCCGGGGGCTACAATGAGCAGTTCTTC
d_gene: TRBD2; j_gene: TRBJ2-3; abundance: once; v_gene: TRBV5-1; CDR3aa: CASSFVAGGADTQYF; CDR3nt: TGCGCCAGCAGCTTTGTAGCGGGGGGGGCAGATACGCAGTATTTT
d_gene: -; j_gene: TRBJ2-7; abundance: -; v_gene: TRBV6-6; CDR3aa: CASSYPTGRDAYEQYF; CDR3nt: TGTGCCAGCAGTTACCCGACTGGGCGGGACGCCTACGAGCAGTACTTC
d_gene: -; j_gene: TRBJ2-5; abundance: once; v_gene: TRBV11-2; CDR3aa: CASSLDRLETQYF; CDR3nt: TGTGCCAGCAGCTTAGACAGGCTCGAGACCCAGTACTTC
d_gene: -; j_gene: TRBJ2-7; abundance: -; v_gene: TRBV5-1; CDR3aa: CASSTPGQNYEQYF; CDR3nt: TGCGCCAGCAGTACTCCGGGACAAAACTACGAGCAGTACTTC
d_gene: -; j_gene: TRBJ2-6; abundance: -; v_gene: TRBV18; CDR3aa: CASSPLSWAGSSGANVLTF; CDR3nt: TGTGCCAGCTCACCACTTTCCTGGGCGGGAAGCTCTGGGGCCAACGTCCTGACTTTC
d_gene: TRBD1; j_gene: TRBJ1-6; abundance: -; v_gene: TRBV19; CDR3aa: CASSPRDRGPYNSPLHF; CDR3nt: TGTGCCAGTAGCCCTAGGGACAGGGGGCCCTATAATTCACCCCTCCACTTT
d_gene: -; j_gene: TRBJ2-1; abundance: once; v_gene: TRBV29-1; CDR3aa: CSHRGASYNEQFF; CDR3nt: TGCAGTCACCGGGGGGCCTCCTACAATGAGCAGTTCTTC
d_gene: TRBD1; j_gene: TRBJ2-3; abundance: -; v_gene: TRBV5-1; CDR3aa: CASSLTGTGVTDTQYF; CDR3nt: TGCGCCAGCAGCTTGACCGGGACAGGGGTCACAGATACGCAGTATTTT
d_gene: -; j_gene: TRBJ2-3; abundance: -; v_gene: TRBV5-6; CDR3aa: CASSLDWSSTDTQYF; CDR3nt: TGTGCCAGCAGCTTGGACTGGTCTAGCACAGATACGCAGTATTTT
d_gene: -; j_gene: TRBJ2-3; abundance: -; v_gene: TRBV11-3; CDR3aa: CASSPRGSGTDTQYF; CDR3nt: TGTGCCAGCAGCCCGCGGGGTAGCGGCACAGATACGCAGTATTTT
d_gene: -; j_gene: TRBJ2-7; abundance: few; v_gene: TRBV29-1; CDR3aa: CSVGVSYEQYF; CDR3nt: TGCAGCGTTGGAGTCTCCTACGAGCAGTACTTC
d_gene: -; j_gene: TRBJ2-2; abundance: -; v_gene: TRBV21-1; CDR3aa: CASAPRLAGGLDGELFF; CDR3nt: TGTGCCAGCGCCCCGCGTTTAGCGGGGGGGCTCGACGGGGAGCTGTTTTTT
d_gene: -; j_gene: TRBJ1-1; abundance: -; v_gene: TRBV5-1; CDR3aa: CASSTVRDTWGMGTEAFF; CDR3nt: TGCGCCAGCAGCACTGTGAGGGACACCTGGGGTATGGGCACTGAAGCTTTCTTT
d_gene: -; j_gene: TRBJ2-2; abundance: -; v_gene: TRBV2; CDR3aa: CASTKNARGTGELFF; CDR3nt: TGTGCCAGCACTAAAAACGCGAGAGGAACCGGGGAGCTGTTTTTT
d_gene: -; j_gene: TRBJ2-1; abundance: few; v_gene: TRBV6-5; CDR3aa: CASSYRARDNEQFF; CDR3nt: TGTGCCAGCAGTTATAGGGCCAGGGACAATGAGCAGTTCTTC
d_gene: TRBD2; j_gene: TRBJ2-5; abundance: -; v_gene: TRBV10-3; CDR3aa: CAISSLGGAGETQYF; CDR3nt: TGTGCCATCAGTTCACTCGGGGGGGCCGGAGAGACCCAGTACTTC
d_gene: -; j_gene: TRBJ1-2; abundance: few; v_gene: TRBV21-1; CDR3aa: CASSPFRPPFYGYTF; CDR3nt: TGTGCCAGCTCTCCATTCAGGCCTCCCTTCTATGGCTACACCTTC